This passage covers 18 T cell receptor beta chains from one sample sequenced in a study of T cells in localized non-small cell lung cancer. Method: immunoSEQ multiplex PCR; TCRdb's copy keeps in-frame clones and lacks some. Among about 25,000 clones listed, more than 75% were seen once. The source was peripheral blood, collected before any cancer treatment. The origin of the receptors is a male donor at least 60 years old with stage II squamous cell lung carcinoma.

This chain links TRBV5-1 with TRBJ1-2, with D uncertain. CDR1 and CDR2 from the germline V gene are SGHRS and YFSETQ. The V end was cut by 0 bases, the J end by 3 bases, with 15 bases between. The CDR3 sequence is 16 residues long. The CDR3 nucleotides are TGCGCCAGCAGCTTGGCCGTACCCCGTATCGACTATGGCTACACCTTC. Protein sequence: CASSLAVPRIDYGYTF.

V gene TRBV29-1 combines with J gene TRBJ1-4; no reliable D call. Germline CDR1 reads SQVTM; CDR2 reads ANQGSEA. V lost 2 bases and J 3 bases, leaving 10 bases between the germline ends. The CDR3 sequence is 14 residues long. This CDR3 is CSVESVGSNEKLFF. CDR3 in DNA: TGCAGCGTTGAATCGGTCGGGTCTAATGAAAAACTGTTTTTT.

The rearrangement links TRBV30 to TRBJ1-5, with D possibly being TRBD1 (6 bases). CDR3 length: 13 residues. V lost 2 bases, J lost 7 bases, and 12 bases lay in between. In germline, CDR1 is GTSNPN, CDR2 SVGIG (reference sequence). CDR3 loop: CAWSTGLRQPQHF. CDR3 in DNA: TGTGCCTGGAGTACAGGGTTACGGCAGCCCCAGCATTTT.

This clone showed up just a few times. The gene calls are TRBV7-8 and TRBJ2-3; no clear D. Germline assignment: CDR1 SGHVS and CDR2 FQNEAQ. The CDR3 extends over 14 amino acids. Trimming took off 1 base at V and 2 bases at J, with 7 bases between the two ends. The CDR3 nucleotides read TGTGCCAGCAGCTTAGGACGGAACACAGATACGCAGTATTTT. Amino acids: CASSLGRNTDTQYF.

V gene TRBV6-1 combines with J gene TRBJ1-6; D gene unclear. The V end was cut by 2 bases, the J end by 9 bases, with 5 bases between. CDR3 length: 12 residues. Germline V CDR1 and CDR2: MNHNS, SASEGT. DNA of the CDR3: TGTGCCAGCAGTGAATCTACTTCACCCCTCCACTTT. It encodes CASSESTSPLHF.

The V gene is TRBV18, the J gene TRBJ1-3, with 9 positions matching TRBD1. There are 17 residues in the CDR3. Trimming at V came to 4 bases and at J to 0 bases, leaving 7 bases not matched to a gene. The germline CDR1 and CDR2 sequences are KGHSH and LQKENI. CDR3 residues: CASSLSQGASSGNTIYF. As DNA, the CDR3 is TGTGCCAGCTCACTGTCACAGGGGGCAAGCTCTGGAAACACCATATATTTT. Full variable domain (remainder filled in from reference TRBV18 and TRBJ1-3): NAGVMQNPRHLVRRRGQEARLRCSPMKGHSHVYWYRQLPEEGLKFMVYLQKENIIDESGMPKERFSAEFPKEGPSILRIQQVVRGDSAAYFCASSLSQGASSGNTIYFGEGSWLTVV.

The CDR3 coding sequence is TGCGCCAGCAGCCCTCACGGTGGGTCGGAGACCCAGTACTTC. This encodes CASSPHGGSETQYF. The chain combines TRBV5-1 with TRBJ2-5; D gene uncertain. Trimming stripped 4 bases from V and 5 bases from J, with 15 bases between. Germline CDR1 and CDR2: SGHRS and YFSETQ. This CDR3 region has 14 residues.

This clone came up once. V usage is TRBV5-6 and J usage is TRBJ1-2; D remains unclear. V was clipped by 4 bases and J by 3 bases, with 22 bases between them. The CDR3 has 17 amino acids. CDR1 SGHDT and CDR2 YYEEEE come from the germline V gene. The CDR3, as DNA: TGTGCCAGCAGCCCCAAAGGCAACCTTCGACGGGACTATGGCTACACCTTC. Translated: CASSPKGNLRRDYGYTF.

The CDR3 coding sequence is TGTGCCAGCAGCTTGAGAGAGGGCTATCAGCCCCAGCATTTT. Its translation is CASSLREGYQPQHF. This chain connects TRBV11-2 to TRBJ1-5; the D is unclear. Germline V gene sequence: CDR1 SGHAT, CDR2 FQNNGV. The CDR3 is made up of 14 amino acids. Trimming took 3 bases from V and 5 from J, leaving 11 bases between them.

The chain couples TRBV5-4 to TRBJ1-6, with D perhaps matching TRBD1 (6 bases). The germline V gene has CDR1 SGHNT and CDR2 YYREEE (reference sequence). V shed 0 bases and J shed 7 bases, with 20 bases lying between them. The CDR3 sequence is 18 residues long. The chain's CDR3 is CASSLEVGGGVRNSPLHF. The DNA for the CDR3 is TGTGCCAGCAGCTTGGAGGTAGGGGGGGGAGTAAGGAATTCACCCCTCCACTTT.

The J gene is TRBJ1-5, the V gene TRBV28; D is possibly TRBD1 (5 bases). CDR3 size: 13 residues. The germline CDR1 and CDR2 sequences are MDHEN and SYDVKM. The V and J ends lost 3 bases and 9 bases respectively, with 12 bases between them. DNA for the CDR3: TGTGCCAGCAGTTTTGCCGGGGGGGGGCCCCAGCATTTT. This codes for CASSFAGGGPQHF.

J is TRBJ2-2 and V is TRBV9; 11 bases line up with TRBD1. In germline, CDR1 is SGDLS, CDR2 YYNGEE. The CDR3 consists of 17 residues. V gave up 0 bases and J gave up 4 bases; unmatched junction bases: 5. CDR3 coding DNA: TGTGCCAGCAGCGTAGGAACCGGGACAGGGGGCACCGGGGAGCTGTTTTTT. Encoded protein: CASSVGTGTGGTGELFF.

This clone was seen just once. The J gene is TRBJ1-3, the V gene TRBV7-9, with 8 bases matching TRBD1. V lost 4 bases to trimming and J lost 7 bases; unmatched junction nucleotides: 6. The CDR3 is made up of 14 amino acids. Germline V CDR1 and CDR2: SEHNR, FQNEAQ (reference sequence). CDR3 protein: CASSSRTGMNTIYF. As DNA, the CDR3 is TGTGCCAGCAGCTCCCGGACAGGGATGAACACCATATATTTT. The full variable domain, its missing parts supplied by reference TRBV7-9 and TRBJ1-3, is DTGVSQNPRHKITKRGQNVTFRCDPISEHNRLYWYRQTLGQGPEFLTYFQNEAQLEKSRLLSDRFSAERPKGSFSTLEIQRTEQGDSAMYLCASSSRTGMNTIYFGEGSWLTVV.

The chain uses TRBV7-2 and TRBJ1-2; D not certain. This CDR3 is built from 13 residues. CDR1 is SGHTA and CDR2 is FQGNSA in the germline V gene. The V end was cut by 3 bases, the J end by 9 bases, with 14 bases between. DNA of the CDR3: TGTGCCAGCAGCTTGGGTAGCCAGGAAAGCTACACCTTC. This encodes CASSLGSQESYTF.

The table lists this clone with a few counts. This chain links TRBV11-2 with TRBJ2-5, with D perhaps given as TRBD1 or TRBD2 (5 bases each). V was trimmed by 3 bases and J by 3 bases, leaving 8 bases between them. The CDR3 covers 13 residues. Germline V gives CDR1 SGHAT, CDR2 FQNNGV. The CDR3 is CASSFRGEETQYF. Written as DNA, the CDR3 is TGTGCCAGCAGCTTCAGAGGGGAAGAGACCCAGTACTTC.

The chain has TRBV9 and TRBJ2-2, with 7 bases matching TRBD1. The CDR3 length is 15 residues. Germline trimming cut 4 bases from V and 0 bases from J; bases unmatched to any gene: 3. The germline gives CDR1 SGDLS, CDR2 YYNGEE. DNA of the CDR3: TGTGCCAGCAGCACCCAGGGGGCGAACACCGGGGAGCTGTTTTTT. Protein product: CASSTQGANTGELFF.

This sequence joins TRBV9 and TRBJ2-7; 7 bases are shared with TRBD1. The CDR3 has 16 amino acids. Germline V gene lookup returns CDR1 SGDLS and CDR2 YYNGEE. The V and J ends lost 4 bases and 4 bases, in that order; junction bases with no gene match: 14. The CDR3 reads CASSPTQTGPAYEQYF. The DNA for the CDR3 is TGTGCCAGCAGCCCAACCCAGACAGGGCCGGCGTACGAGCAGTACTTC.

The rearrangement uses TRBV5-1 and TRBJ2-5, with 7 bases aligning to TRBD1. CDR3 length: 14 amino acids. CDR1 is SGHRS, CDR2 YFSETQ, per germline. V lost 4 bases, J lost 4 bases, and 7 bases stayed unmatched. This chain's CDR3 is CASSPDRVGETQYF. In DNA, the CDR3 is TGCGCCAGCAGCCCCGACAGGGTTGGAGAGACCCAGTACTTC.